Sequencing of this T cell receptor beta chain was carried out in a study of blood T cell repertoires in COVID-19. Here immunoSEQ multiplex PCR was the method, and the copy in TCRdb shows in-frame clones only, minus some. The table has some 160,000 clones, around 89% seen once. This CDR3 has 12 amino acids. Looked up from germline, CDR1 is SGHAT and CDR2 is FQNNGV. V shed 3 bases, J shed 9 bases, and the junction held 1 base outside the gene matches. This clone appeared a single time. The specimen sequenced was peripheral blood. The chain combines TRBV11-2 with TRBJ2-5; 10 nucleotides match TRBD1. This receptor was identified in a man aged 55 to 69 with acute or convalescent COVID-19. The CDR3 protein is CASSFGQGAQYF. The CDR3 nucleotides are TGTGCCAGCAGCTTCGGACAGGGGGCCCAGTACTTC.